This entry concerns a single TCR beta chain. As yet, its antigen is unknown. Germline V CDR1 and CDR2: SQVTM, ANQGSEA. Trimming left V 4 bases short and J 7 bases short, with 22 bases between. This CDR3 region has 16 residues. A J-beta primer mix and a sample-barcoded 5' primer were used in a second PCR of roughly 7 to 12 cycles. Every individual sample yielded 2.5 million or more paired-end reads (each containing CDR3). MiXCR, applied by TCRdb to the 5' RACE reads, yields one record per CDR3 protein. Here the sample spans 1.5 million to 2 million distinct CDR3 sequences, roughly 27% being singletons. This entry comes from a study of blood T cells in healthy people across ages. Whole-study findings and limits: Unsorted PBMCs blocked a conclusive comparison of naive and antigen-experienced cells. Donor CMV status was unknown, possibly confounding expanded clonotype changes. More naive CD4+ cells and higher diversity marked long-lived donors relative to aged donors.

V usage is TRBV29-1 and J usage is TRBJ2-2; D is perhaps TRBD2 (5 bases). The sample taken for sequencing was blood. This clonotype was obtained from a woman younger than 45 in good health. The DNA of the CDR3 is TGCAGCGTTGTCTCCTCTGGCGGTCCCCGGGGCGGGGAGCTGTTTTTT. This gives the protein CSVVSSGGPRGGELFF.